Sequencing of this T cell receptor beta chain was carried out in a study of T-cell reconstitution after alpha-beta-depleted transplantation in children. Findings and limits, study-wide: Reportedly, alpha-beta T cells present about two months post-transplant originated from several hundred expanded clones of graft origin. It was newly produced T cells that mostly accounted for T-cell counts and diversity one year after transplant.

A library of TCRbeta sequences, prepared with unique molecular identifiers, was generated. TCRdb independently ran MiXCR on the PCR reads; one entry per CDR3 protein. Found here are roughly 310,000 distinct CDR3 sequences, around 25% of them singletons; the top ten hold 9.5% to 12%. Turning to this clonotype: The antigen is undetermined.

The germline CDR1 and CDR2 sequences are LNHDA and SQIVND (reference sequence). CDR3 size: 11 residues. V was cut by 6 bases and J by 9 bases, with 9 bases left in between. This chain links TRBV19 with TRBJ2-1; D gene unclear. Sequenced material: PBMCs, mostly from graft donor cells, taken 180 days after TCRalphabeta/CD19-depleted stem cell transplant. The TCR comes from a male patient under 18 who had a stem cell transplant for acute lymphoblastic leukemia, so the T cells may come from the graft donor. CDR3 sequence reads: CASRLNREQFF. DNA of the CDR3: TGTGCCAGTAGGCTGAATCGTGAGCAGTTCTTC.